A single sample gave rise to the 17 T cell receptor beta chains below, sequenced in a study of T cell responses to AZD1222 COVID-19 vaccine. Clones were sequenced by immunoSEQ multiplex PCR, and TCRdb holds only the in-frame ones, with some missing. The table shows approximately 150,000 clones, with 85% to 95% occurring only once. The starting material was peripheral blood, obtained on day 0 of AZD1222 vaccination. These receptors all stem from an adult in good health.

This sequence joins TRBV2 and TRBJ2-1; 8 nucleotides align to TRBD1. Losses at the gene ends were 6 bases for V and 3 bases for J; bases not matched to a gene: 7. The germline gives CDR1 SNHLY, CDR2 FYNNEI. The CDR3 length is 15 residues. CDR3 in amino acids: CASRQNRGNYNEQFF. CDR3 in DNA: TGTGCCAGCAGGCAAAACAGGGGGAACTACAATGAGCAGTTCTTC.

The chain is built from TRBV9 and TRBJ2-1; D is possibly TRBD2 (5 bases). V shed 0 bases and J shed 2 bases, with 12 bases lying between them. Per germline, CDR1 SGDLS and CDR2 YYNGEE. This CDR3 comprises 16 residues. CDR3 loop: CASSVGGHTTYNEQFF. The CDR3 nucleotides are TGTGCCAGCAGCGTAGGAGGGCACACGACCTACAATGAGCAGTTCTTC.

The chain has TRBV3-1 (or the pseudogene TRBV3-2) and TRBJ1-2; 7 positions agree with TRBD1. Germline CDR1 reads LGHDT; CDR2 reads YNNKEL (reference sequence). This CDR3 is built from 14 residues. J gave up 5 bases and V 8 bases, and 11 bases lay outside the gene matches. The CDR3 is CASAPTGERYGYTF. The CDR3 nucleotides are TGTGCCAGCGCCCCTACAGGGGAGCGGTATGGCTACACCTTC.

This clone was observed once. V gene TRBV24-1 combines with J gene TRBJ2-7, with D possibly being TRBD2 (5 bases). The CDR3 is 14 residues long. Germline-derived CDR1 and CDR2 are KGHDR and SFDVKD. Between the trimmed V and J ends, which lost 5 bases and 2 bases, there was a span of 12 bases. CDR3 DNA: TGTGCCACCAGTGGGCGGGCGGAGCCCTACGAGCAGTACTTC. Its protein product is CATSGRAEPYEQYF.

V is TRBV27 and J is TRBJ2-5, with 7 positions matching TRBD1. Germline assignment: CDR1 MNHEY and CDR2 SMNVEV (reference sequence). Trimming removed 2 bases from V and 5 bases from J; junction bases left unmatched: 5. This CDR3 has 14 amino acids. CDR3 nucleotides: TGTGCCAGCAGTTTAGGAACAGGGGTGGAGACCCAGTACTTC. This translates into CASSLGTGVETQYF.

The chain employs TRBV5-1 and TRBJ2-1; TRBD1 matches 8 bases. The germline CDR1 and CDR2 sequences are SGHRS and YFSETQ. The CDR3 is 14 residues long. V dropped 5 bases and J dropped 4; count of bases not matched to a gene: 5. The CDR3 DNA reads as TGCGCCAGCAGTTCGGGACAGGAATACAATGAGCAGTTCTTC. Protein: CASSSGQEYNEQFF.

This rearrangement joins TRBV28 to TRBJ1-2, with 9 bases fitting TRBD1. This CDR3 is built from 15 residues. Germline values: CDR1 MDHEN, CDR2 SYDVKM. The J segment lost 5 bases and the V segment lost 1 base, leaving 5 bases of the junction unmatched. For the CDR3, the DNA is TGTGCCAGCAGTTTATTGGACAGGGGATTTTATGGCTACACCTTC. This gives the protein CASSLLDRGFYGYTF.

The genes are TRBV13 and TRBJ1-1, with 10 bases aligning to TRBD1. V lost 0 bases to trimming and J lost 4 bases; unmatched junction nucleotides: 2. CDR1 and CDR2 from the germline V gene are PRHDT and FYEKMQ (reference sequence). The CDR3 extends over 15 amino acids. CDR3 protein: CASSLGTGGGTEAFF. The DNA for the CDR3 is TGTGCCAGCAGCTTAGGGACAGGGGGCGGCACTGAAGCTTTCTTT.

The V call is TRBV5-1, the J call TRBJ2-7, with 7 bases matching TRBD2. From germline, CDR1 is SGHRS and CDR2 YFSETQ. J lost 3 bases, V lost 7 bases, and 10 bases had no gene match. The CDR3 is made up of 14 amino acids. The CDR3 nucleotides are TGCGCCAGCTGCGTAAGAAGCGGGGACTACGAGCAGTACTTC. Encoded protein: CASCVRSGDYEQYF.

The chain carries TRBV4-3 and TRBJ1-2; D gene uncertain. Trimming shortened V by 0 bases and J by 1 base, and 6 bases separated the two germline ends. Germline-derived CDR1 and CDR2 are LGHNA and YSLEER. The CDR3 sequence is 14 residues long. The DNA for the CDR3 is TGCGCCAGCAGCCAAGACACATTTAACTATGGCTACACCTTC. Translating it yields CASSQDTFNYGYTF.

The chain recombines TRBV10-2 with TRBJ1-5; D is perhaps TRBD1 (5 bases). This CDR3 comprises 14 residues. The germline CDR1 and CDR2 sequences are WSHSY and SAAADI. Deletions cut 4 bases from V and 7 bases from J, with 14 bases between. CDR3 DNA sequence: TGCGCCAGCAGTGCCCAGGGAGGAGGCCAGCCCCAGCATTTT. Encoded protein: CASSAQGGGQPQHF.

This rearrangement joins TRBV6-5 to TRBJ2-5, with a tentative D call TRBD1 (5 bases). The CDR3 has 15 amino acids. The V gene lost 6 bases and the J gene lost 4 bases, with 18 bases spanning the gap. The V gene's germline CDR1 is MNHEY and CDR2 SVGAGI. This CDR3 reads CASRANLGASETQYF. The CDR3 DNA is TGTGCCAGCAGGGCCAACTTAGGGGCCTCAGAGACCCAGTACTTC.

The J gene is TRBJ1-5, the V gene TRBV6-2 or TRBV6-3; D ambiguous. V was trimmed by 2 bases and J by 0 bases, leaving 17 bases between them. Per germline, CDR1 MNHEY and CDR2 SVGEGT. The CDR3 spans 18 residues. CDR3 residues: CASSYASSAPYSNQPQHF. CDR3 nucleotides: TGTGCCAGCAGTTACGCGTCGTCGGCACCTTATAGCAATCAGCCCCAGCATTTT.

This sequence joins TRBV27 and TRBJ2-2; 7 positions agree with TRBD1. The J segment lost 4 bases and the V segment lost 10 bases, leaving 6 bases of the junction unmatched. The CDR3 runs to 13 residues. Germline lookup yields CDR1 MNHEY and CDR2 SMNVEV (reference sequence). This CDR3 is CATQGLGTGELFF. The CDR3 nucleotides read TGTGCCACACAGGGGCTCGGCACCGGGGAGCTGTTTTTT.

This CDR3 is CASSLDSRETQYF. The CDR3 nucleotides read TGTGCCAGCAGCTTAGACTCCCGGGAGACCCAGTACTTC. The rearrangement links TRBV11-3 to TRBJ2-5, with D unresolved. The CDR3 is 13 amino acids. Looked up from germline, CDR1 is SGHNT and CDR2 is YENEEA. V gave up 0 bases and J gave up 5 bases, with 7 bases separating them.

This clone was picked up a small number of times. The chain joins TRBV28 to TRBJ1-1; weak D call: TRBD1 (6 bases). V was cut by 2 bases and J by 0 bases, with 16 bases left in between. Germline V gene data show CDR1 as MDHEN and CDR2 as SYDVKM. CDR3 length equals 17 residues. The CDR3 region is CASSLGGAILLNTEAFF. The DNA of the CDR3 is TGTGCCAGCAGTTTAGGGGGGGCAATTCTTTTGAACACTGAAGCTTTCTTT.

This clone was recorded only once. The rearrangement joins TRBV4-3 to TRBJ1-4; 7 nucleotides line up with TRBD1. Germline V gene sequence: CDR1 LGHNA, CDR2 YSLEER. V trimming: 0 bases; J trimming: 0 bases; junction bases outside the gene matches: 7. The CDR3 covers 18 residues. The CDR3 reads CASSQDRDSSATNEKLFF. CDR3 nucleotides: TGCGCCAGCAGCCAAGATCGGGACAGTAGCGCAACTAATGAAAAACTGTTTTTT.